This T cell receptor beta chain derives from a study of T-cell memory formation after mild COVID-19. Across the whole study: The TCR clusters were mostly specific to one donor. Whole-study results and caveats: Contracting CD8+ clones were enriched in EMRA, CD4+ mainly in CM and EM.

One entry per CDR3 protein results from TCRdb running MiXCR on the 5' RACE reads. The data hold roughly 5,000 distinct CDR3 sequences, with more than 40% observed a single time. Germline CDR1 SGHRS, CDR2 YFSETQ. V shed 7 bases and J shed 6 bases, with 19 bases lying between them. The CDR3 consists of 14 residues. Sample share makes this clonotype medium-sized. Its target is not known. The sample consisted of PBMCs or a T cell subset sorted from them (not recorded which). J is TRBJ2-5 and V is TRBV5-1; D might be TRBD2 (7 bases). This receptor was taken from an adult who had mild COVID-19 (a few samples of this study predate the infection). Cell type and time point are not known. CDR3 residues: CASAARGGAQTQYF. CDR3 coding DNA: TGCGCCAGCGCGGCGAGAGGGGGGGCCCAGACCCAGTACTTC. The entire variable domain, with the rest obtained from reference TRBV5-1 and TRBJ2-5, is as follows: KAGVTQTPRYLIKTRGQQVTLSCSPISGHRSVSWYQQTPGQGLQFLFEYFSETQRNKGNFPGRFSGRQFSNSRSEMNVSTLELGDSALYLCASAARGGAQTQYFGPGTRLLVL.